Below, one TCR beta chain is given with its context. What it recognizes is unknown. This entry comes from a study of CD8+ T cells in alopecia areata. Findings of the study overall: The study found higher clonality in lesional than normal scalp, especially in alopecia totalis/universalis.

This CDR3 is 14 amino acids long. Trimming stripped 0 bases from V and 6 bases from J, with 12 bases between. CDR1 is SNHLY, CDR2 FYNNEI, per germline. Sequencing templates came from extracted RNA that was reverse transcribed into cDNA. TCRdb keeps only in-frame clones here, not all; method: immunoSEQ multiplex PCR. This sample has approximately 150,000 clones, with more than 45% found just once. Sequenced: CD4+ T cells sorted from blood. This sequence was found in a human donor with alopecia areata. The J gene is TRBJ2-7, the V gene TRBV2; no clear D gene. The CDR3 sequence: CASSEAFSGVEQYF. The DNA of the CDR3 is TGTGCCAGCAGTGAAGCGTTTTCAGGTGTCGAGCAGTACTTC.